What follows is one T cell receptor beta chain and its context. Its antigen is not known. Trimming removed 2 bases at V and 4 bases at J, with 15 bases between. This CDR3 spans 15 amino acids. CDR1 and CDR2 from the germline V gene are SGDLS and YYNGEE. The data were produced by immunoSEQ multiplex PCR, yet TCRdb's version contains in-frame clones alone and is incomplete. The sample holds more than 2 million clones; approximately 94% are singletons and the top ten take about 0.13%. This sample was included in a study of shared clonotypes between healthy human individuals. In the CD4+ fraction, cells were divided into CD45RA+ naive and CD45RA-negative memory subsets. Findings of the study overall: Estimated clonotype richness was generally higher in naive than memory subsets.

Material for sequencing was naive CD4+ T cells sorted from blood. Subset specified: CD45RA+ positively selected. The origin of this receptor is a man aged 18 to 35 in good health. V usage is TRBV9 and J usage is TRBJ2-5; a weak D match, TRBD1 (6 bases). CDR3 DNA: TGTGCCAGCAGCGTCCGAACAGGGCCCTCAGAGACCCAGTACTTC. It encodes CASSVRTGPSETQYF.